The rows below give T cell receptor beta chains drawn from one sample of a study of CD8+CD57+ T cells in acquired aplastic anemia. From the reads, TCRdb called clonotypes with MiXCR, one entry per CDR3 protein. The sample yields about 210,000 distinct CDR3 sequences, about 37% seen once. Sequencing input: sorted CD4+, CD8+, or CD8+CD57+ T cells (not recorded which) from PBMCs. Receptors were obtained from a human donor in good health, serving as a control. Each CDR3 is given without its conserved first and last residue. The order of the fields is V gene, J gene, CDR3 protein.

V: TRBV5-1
J: TRBJ2-2
CDR3: ASSLVRFQGFTGELF

V: TRBV7-6
J: TRBJ1-2
CDR3: ASRLGDSGYT

V: TRBV7-2
J: TRBJ1-3
CDR3: ASSHQRAGNTIY

V: TRBV5-1
J: TRBJ2-5
CDR3: ASMTGSSGRETQY

V: TRBV3-1
J: TRBJ2-1
CDR3: ASSSFEGGYPYNEQF

V: TRBV10-1
J: TRBJ1-5
CDR3: ASSGGRGNQPQH

V: TRBV10-3
J: TRBJ2-7
CDR3: AISGRTSGYEQY

V: TRBV20-1
J: TRBJ2-1
CDR3: SASKAYNEQF

V: TRBV7-2
J: TRBJ1-3
CDR3: ASSPGGHSGNTIY

V: TRBV5-1
J: TRBJ2-5
CDR3: ASSFNRQETQY

V: TRBV7-2
J: TRBJ2-3
CDR3: ASSFAITDTQY

V: TRBV20-1
J: TRBJ2-5
CDR3: SARDRRLARETQY

V: TRBV10-1
J: TRBJ2-7
CDR3: ASSSGRVYEQY

V: TRBV4-1
J: TRBJ1-3
CDR3: ASSQPGQDRQNTIY

V: TRBV5-5
J: TRBJ2-3
CDR3: ASSSQGEWGDTQY

V: TRBV2
J: TRBJ1-1
CDR3: ASSETGTGTEAF

V: TRBV2
J: TRBJ2-7
CDR3: ASRKYLAGDYEQY

V: TRBV14
J: TRBJ1-6
CDR3: ASSQDSLFHSPLH

V: TRBV2
J: TRBJ2-7
CDR3: ASSEARDRVTEQY

V: TRBV25-1
J: TRBJ1-5
CDR3: ASSGILGGGSQPQH

V: TRBV2
J: TRBJ2-7
CDR3: ASSEIISGRAYEQY

V: TRBV25-1
J: TRBJ1-1
CDR3: ASSSAKTGYTEAF

V: TRBV19
J: TRBJ1-4
CDR3: ASTPGTGGEKLF

V: TRBV2
J: TRBJ2-5
CDR3: ASSYGLAGGAETQY

V: TRBV27
J: TRBJ2-5
CDR3: ASSLSLANQETQY

V: TRBV4-2
J: TRBJ1-1
CDR3: ASSQDLMGNTEAF

V: TRBV5-1
J: TRBJ1-1
CDR3: ASSLDGMNTEAF

V: TRBV19
J: TRBJ1-1
CDR3: ASQDRVIPEAF

V: TRBV24-1
J: TRBJ2-3
CDR3: ATSVQGGTDTQY

V: TRBV19
J: TRBJ2-1
CDR3: ASSMPGGRDNEQF

V: TRBV20-1
J: TRBJ2-3
CDR3: SARGISGSGVSTDTQY

V: TRBV15
J: TRBJ2-3
CDR3: ATLADTQY

V: TRBV24-1
J: TRBJ1-6
CDR3: ATLGPQQGRPLH

V: TRBV20-1
J: TRBJ2-7
CDR3: SAKGGRTYEQY

V: TRBV20-1
J: TRBJ1-3
CDR3: SATNQEIPGNTIY

V: TRBV24-1
J: TRBJ2-3
CDR3: ATAGGSNTEQY

V: TRBV9
J: TRBJ2-5
CDR3: ASSVRAGGTITYQETQY

V: TRBV19
J: TRBJ1-3
CDR3: AGSPLDSGNTIY

V: TRBV10-3
J: TRBJ2-1
CDR3: ASSHPSGGGNEQF

V: TRBV6-5
J: TRBJ2-2
CDR3: ASSTGELF

V: TRBV10-3
J: TRBJ1-5
CDR3: ATWRGDSNQPQH

V: TRBV7-2
J: TRBJ2-7
CDR3: ASSPFNGEQY

V: TRBV20-1
J: TRBJ2-7
CDR3: SARLAGGRNLNSYEQH

V: TRBV6-6
J: TRBJ2-5
CDR3: ASRLAGGLETQY

V: TRBV2
J: TRBJ2-5
CDR3: ASSAWVGTQY

V: TRBV20-1
J: TRBJ1-5
CDR3: SARTAGADNQPQH

V: TRBV5-1
J: TRBJ1-2
CDR3: ASSLGVGIGGYT

V: TRBV6-1
J: TRBJ1-3
CDR3: ATLEGPRGTIY

V: TRBV29-1
J: TRBJ1-2
CDR3: SVEEQQGYGYT

V: TRBV10-3
J: TRBJ2-5
CDR3: AIKGGNQETQY

V: TRBV10-3
J: TRBJ2-2
CDR3: ATTGRENTGELF

V: TRBV7-9
J: TRBJ2-5
CDR3: ASAVQRETQY

V: TRBV20-1
J: TRBJ1-1
CDR3: SARPLPAGEAF